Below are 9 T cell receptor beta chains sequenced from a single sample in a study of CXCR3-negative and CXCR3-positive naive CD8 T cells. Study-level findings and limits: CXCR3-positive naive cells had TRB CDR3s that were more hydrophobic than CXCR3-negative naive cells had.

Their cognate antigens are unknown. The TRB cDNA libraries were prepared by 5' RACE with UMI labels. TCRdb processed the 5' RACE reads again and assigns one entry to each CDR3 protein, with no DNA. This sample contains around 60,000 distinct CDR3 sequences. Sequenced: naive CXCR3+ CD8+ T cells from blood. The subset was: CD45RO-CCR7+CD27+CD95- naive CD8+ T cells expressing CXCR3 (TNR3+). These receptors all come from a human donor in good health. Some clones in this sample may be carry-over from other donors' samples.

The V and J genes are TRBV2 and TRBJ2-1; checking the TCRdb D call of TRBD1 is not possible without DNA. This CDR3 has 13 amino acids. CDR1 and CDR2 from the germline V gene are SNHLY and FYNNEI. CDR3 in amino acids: CAFLTGGYNEQFF.

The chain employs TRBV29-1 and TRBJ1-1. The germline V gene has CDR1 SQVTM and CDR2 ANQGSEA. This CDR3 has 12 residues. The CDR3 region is CSAEAEKPEAFF. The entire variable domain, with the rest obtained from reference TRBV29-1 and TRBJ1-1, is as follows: SAVISQKPSRDICQRGTSLTIQCQVDSQVTMMFWYRQQPGQSLTLIATANQGSEATYESGFVIDKFPISRPNLTFSTLTVSNMSPEDSSIYLCSAEAEKPEAFFGQGTRLTVV.

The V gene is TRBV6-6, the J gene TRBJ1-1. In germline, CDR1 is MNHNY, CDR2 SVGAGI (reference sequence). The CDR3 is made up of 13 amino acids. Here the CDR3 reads CASSYSPDTEAFF.

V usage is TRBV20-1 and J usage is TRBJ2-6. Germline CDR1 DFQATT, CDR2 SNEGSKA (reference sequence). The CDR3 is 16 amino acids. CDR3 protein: CSASDRAVSGANVLTF.

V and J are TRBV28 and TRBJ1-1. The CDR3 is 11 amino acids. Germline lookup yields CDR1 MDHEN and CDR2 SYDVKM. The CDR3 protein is CASTLSTEAFF.

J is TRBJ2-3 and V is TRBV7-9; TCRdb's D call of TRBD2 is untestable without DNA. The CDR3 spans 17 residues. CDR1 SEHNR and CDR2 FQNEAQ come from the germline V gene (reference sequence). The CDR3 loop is CASSLPPLAPTTDTQYF.

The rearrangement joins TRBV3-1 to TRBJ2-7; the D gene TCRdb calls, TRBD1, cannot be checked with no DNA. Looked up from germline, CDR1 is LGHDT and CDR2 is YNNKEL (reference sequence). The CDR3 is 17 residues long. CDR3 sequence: CASSQDLRIQGTYEQYF.

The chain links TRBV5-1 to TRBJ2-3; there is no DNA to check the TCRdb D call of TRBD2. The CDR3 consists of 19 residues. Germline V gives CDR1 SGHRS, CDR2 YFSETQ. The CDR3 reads CASSSSTELAGGRTDTQYF. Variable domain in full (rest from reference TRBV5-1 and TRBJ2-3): KAGVTQTPRYLIKTRGQQVTLSCSPISGHRSVSWYQQTPGQGLQFLFEYFSETQRNKGNFPGRFSGRQFSNSRSEMNVSTLELGDSALYLCASSSSTELAGGRTDTQYFGPGTRLTVL.

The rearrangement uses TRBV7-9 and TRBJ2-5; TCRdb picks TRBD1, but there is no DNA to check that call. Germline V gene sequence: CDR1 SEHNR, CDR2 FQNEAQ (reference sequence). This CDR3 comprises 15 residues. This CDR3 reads CASSDQRGRQETQYF.